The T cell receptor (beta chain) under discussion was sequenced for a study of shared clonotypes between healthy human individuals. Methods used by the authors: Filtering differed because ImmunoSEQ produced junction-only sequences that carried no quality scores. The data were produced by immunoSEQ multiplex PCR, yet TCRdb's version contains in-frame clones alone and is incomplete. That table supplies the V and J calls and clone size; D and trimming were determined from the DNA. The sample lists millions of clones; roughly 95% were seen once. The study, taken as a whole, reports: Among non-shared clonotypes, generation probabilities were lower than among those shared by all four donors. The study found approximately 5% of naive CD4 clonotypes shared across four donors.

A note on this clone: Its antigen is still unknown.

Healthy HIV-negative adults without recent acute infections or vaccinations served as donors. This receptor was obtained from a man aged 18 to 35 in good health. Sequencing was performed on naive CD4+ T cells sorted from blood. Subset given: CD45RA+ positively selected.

As DNA, the CDR3 is TGCGCCAGCAGCCCCGGGACATTTGGCTCTGGAAACACCATATATTTT. It is translated as CASSPGTFGSGNTIYF. V usage is TRBV5-1 and J usage is TRBJ1-3; possible D gene TRBD1, 6 bases. Germline V CDR1 and CDR2: SGHRS, YFSETQ. V was shortened by 4 bases and J by 0 bases, with 14 bases between the two germline ends. The CDR3 loop spans 16 amino acids. The variable domain in full, with the rest retrieved from reference TRBV5-1 and TRBJ1-3, is KAGVTQTPRYLIKTRGQQVTLSCSPISGHRSVSWYQQTPGQGLQFLFEYFSETQRNKGNFPGRFSGRQFSNSRSEMNVSTLELGDSALYLCASSPGTFGSGNTIYFGEGSWLTVV.